These T cell receptor beta chains were read from a single sample in a study of cytomegalovirus exposure and HLA in healthy donors. Profiling relied on immunoSEQ multiplex PCR, and the TCRdb table lists in-frame clones only, not all of them. The table records around 200,000 clones, 70% to 80% of them present only once. The material sequenced was PBMCs. Receptors were obtained from a woman aged 55-69 years in good health and CMV-seropositive. The CDR3 runs from the conserved cysteine through the conserved F or W. Each record gives: D gene, clone size, J gene, V gene, CDR3 DNA, CDR3 protein. A D gene is named only where the DNA matches it firmly. Part of the rows lack a size; the others show once, few, many or a class for expanded clones.

TRBD1 | - | TRBJ1-3 | TRBV5-3 | TGTGCCAGAAGAACCGGGACAGCCCGCCCGAACTCTGGAAACACCATATATTTT | CARRTGTARPNSGNTIYF
TRBD1 | - | TRBJ2-3 | TRBV13 | TGTGCCAGCAGCCTAGGACAGGGGTGGGATACGCAGTATTTT | CASSLGQGWDTQYF
TRBD1 | - | TRBJ1-3 | TRBV4-2 | TGTGCCAGCAGCCAGACAGGGTTGGGGATCACCATATATTTT | CASSQTGLGITIYF
TRBD1 | - | TRBJ2-2 | TRBV5-1 | TGCGCCAGCAGCTTGCGACAGGGAGACACCGGGGAGCTGTTTTTT | CASSLRQGDTGELFF
TRBD1 | - | TRBJ2-7 | TRBV18 | TGTGCCAGCTCACCACCGACAGGGGGCAGGGACGAGCAGTACTTC | CASSPPTGGRDEQYF
- | - | TRBJ1-2 | TRBV30 | TGTGCCTGGAGTGTACGGGGGGGTGGCTACACCTTC | CAWSVRGGGYTF
TRBD2 | - | TRBJ2-5 | TRBV4-1 | TGCGCCAGCAGCCAAGGGACTAGCGGGGTATCAGAGACCCAGTACTTC | CASSQGTSGVSETQYF
- | once | TRBJ2-7 | TRBV4-2 | TGTGCCAGCAGCCAAGGCTCTCAGGCCCAGAAGTACTTC | CASSQGSQAQKYF
- | - | TRBJ1-2 | TRBV4-1 | TGCGCCAGCAGCCGAGCCAGGGACACTTCTAACTATGGCTACACCTTC | CASSRARDTSNYGYTF
TRBD1 | few | TRBJ2-7 | TRBV6-1 | TGTGCCAGCAAAAGGACAGGGATCGGTTACGAGCAGTACTTC | CASKRTGIGYEQYF
TRBD2 | few | TRBJ2-5 | TRBV5-4 | TGTGCCAGCAGCCCTGGACTAGCGGGGGGTTTTCAAGAGACCCAGTACTTC | CASSPGLAGGFQETQYF
- | - | TRBJ2-3 | TRBV4-3 | TGCGCCAGCAGCCAGCGCGCCACAGATACGCAGTATTTT | CASSQRATDTQYF
TRBD1 | - | TRBJ1-2 | TRBV28 | TGTGCCAGCAATCAAGGGCAGGGGGCTTCGGGTGGCTACACCTTC | CASNQGQGASGGYTF